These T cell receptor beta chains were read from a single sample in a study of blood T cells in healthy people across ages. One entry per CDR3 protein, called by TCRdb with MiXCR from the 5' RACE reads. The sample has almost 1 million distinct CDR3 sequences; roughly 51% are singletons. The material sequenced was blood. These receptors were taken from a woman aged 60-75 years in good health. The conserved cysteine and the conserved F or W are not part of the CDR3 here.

cdr3_aa: SVEAPGLTGPEQF
v_call: TRBV29-1

cdr3_aa: ASSRFLLPARQETQY
v_call: TRBV27

cdr3_aa: ATSDKGLYEQY
v_call: TRBV24-1

cdr3_aa: ATHSDGYQPQH
v_call: TRBV6-2/TRBV6-3

cdr3_aa: SVDGRTHEQF
v_call: TRBV20-1

cdr3_aa: ASSLMAGAWPQH
v_call: TRBV7-8

cdr3_aa: ASSQEPGGWLGTDTQY
v_call: TRBV4-3

cdr3_aa: ASSPRGTGGHEQY
v_call: TRBV6-5

cdr3_aa: ASSELAGRTNEKLF
v_call: TRBV6-1

cdr3_aa: SASTGGDSEAF
v_call: TRBV29-1

cdr3_aa: SARPGTGSYGYT
v_call: TRBV20-1

cdr3_aa: ASTKIGQTLDYT
v_call: TRBV5-6

cdr3_aa: ASSLGRNPYEQY
v_call: TRBV12-3/TRBV12-4

cdr3_aa: ATSDNDRGAEAF
v_call: TRBV24-1

cdr3_aa: ASSQGRRDRYEQY
v_call: TRBV3-1

cdr3_aa: ASGPGQGIVGNEQF
v_call: TRBV12-5

cdr3_aa: ASRSGTQQETQY
v_call: TRBV12-3/TRBV12-4

cdr3_aa: ASSLPRLEQY
v_call: TRBV7-9

cdr3_aa: ASGTRPGTDTQY
v_call: TRBV12-3/TRBV12-4

cdr3_aa: SGALAGYTDTQY
v_call: TRBV20-1

cdr3_aa: ANSYSLAEAQY
v_call: TRBV6-5

cdr3_aa: ASSRTAGYGYT
v_call: TRBV7-2

cdr3_aa: SMGQGDNEQF
v_call: TRBV29-1